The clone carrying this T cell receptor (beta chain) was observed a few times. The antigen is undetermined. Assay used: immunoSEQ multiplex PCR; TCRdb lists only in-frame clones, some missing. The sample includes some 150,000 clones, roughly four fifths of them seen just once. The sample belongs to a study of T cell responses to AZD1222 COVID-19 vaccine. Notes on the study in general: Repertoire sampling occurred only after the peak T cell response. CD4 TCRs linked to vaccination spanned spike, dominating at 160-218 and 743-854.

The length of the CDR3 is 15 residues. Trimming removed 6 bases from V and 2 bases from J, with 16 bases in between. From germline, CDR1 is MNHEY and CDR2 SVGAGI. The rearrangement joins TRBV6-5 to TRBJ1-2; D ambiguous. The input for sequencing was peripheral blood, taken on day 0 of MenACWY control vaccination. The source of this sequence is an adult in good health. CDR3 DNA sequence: TGTGCCAGCAGCTCTCGGACCCAAAAAAACTATGGCTACACCTTC. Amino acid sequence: CASSSRTQKNYGYTF.